The 22 T cell receptor beta chains below were found in one sample sequenced in a study of human T cells and chemical hapten exposure. Time point indicated: patch test 2, 6 weeks after DPC sensitization. Treatment meaning: therapeutic diphenylcyclopropenone sensitization with weekly scalp DPC. TCRdb recomputed calls from the RACE reads with MiXCR, one row per CDR3 protein. The data show nearly 85,000 distinct CDR3 sequences, with roughly 10% seen just once and around 1.4% held by the top ten. The input for sequencing was whole blood, taken in connection with sensitization to the hapten diphenylcyclopropenone (DPC). The receptors originated from a man aged 18 to 29 with alopecia areata. Some clones in this sample may be carry-over from other donors' samples.

The sample holds many counts of this clonotype. The rearrangement links TRBV29-1 to TRBJ1-4, with 7 positions matching TRBD1. Germline CDR1 reads SQVTM; CDR2 reads ANQGSEA. The CDR3 loop spans 13 amino acids. Trimming took 5 bases from V and 7 from J; bases not matched to a gene: 7. CDR3 region: CSVQSQGGEKLFF. DNA for the CDR3: TGCAGCGTTCAGAGCCAGGGGGGTGAAAAACTGTTTTTT.

The table lists this clonotype with many counts. The chain joins TRBV20-1 to TRBJ1-2; a weak D match, TRBD1 (6 bases). V was shortened by 5 bases and J by 3 bases, with 13 bases between the two germline ends. The CDR3 sequence is 13 residues long. From germline, CDR1 is DFQATT and CDR2 SNEGSKA (reference sequence). CDR3 in amino acids: CSARWTADYGYTF. Here the CDR3 DNA reads TGCAGTGCTCGCTGGACAGCAGACTATGGCTACACCTTC.

This chain uses TRBV28 with TRBJ2-5; weak D call: TRBD2 (5 bases). The length of the CDR3 is 13 residues. Between the trimmed V and J ends, which lost 11 bases and 2 bases, there was a span of 15 bases. CDR1 and CDR2 (germline): MDHEN, SYDVKM. The CDR3 DNA is TGTGCCCTATTTGATCGAGGGCAAGAGACCCAGTACTTC. It encodes CALFDRGQETQYF.

The chain combines TRBV4-2 with TRBJ2-7; 8 positions agree with TRBD2. From germline, CDR1 is LGHNA and CDR2 YNFKEQ. The trim removed 1 base at V and 2 bases at J, leaving 7 bases unmatched. The CDR3 runs 16 residues. Here the CDR3 DNA reads TGTGCCAGCAGCCAAGGTATCTTTAGCGGGGCCTACGAGCAGTACTTC. This codes for CASSQGIFSGAYEQYF.

The rearrangement joins TRBV9 to TRBJ1-5; a weak D match, TRBD1 (6 bases). This CDR3 region has 14 residues. Trimming left V 0 bases short and J 8 bases short, with 12 bases between. Germline V lookup: CDR1 SGDLS, CDR2 YYNGEE. Here the CDR3 DNA reads TGTGCCAGCAGCGTAGGACAGGAGTTTAAGCCCCAGCATTTT. Translation: CASSVGQEFKPQHF.

This clonotype was detected ten times or more. The CDR3 sequence is CASSLETEVNTEAFF. In DNA form, the CDR3 reads TGCGCCAGCAGCTTGGAAACAGAAGTGAACACTGAAGCTTTCTTT. The genes are TRBV5-1 and TRBJ1-1; no clear D. Germline loops: CDR1 SGHRS, CDR2 YFSETQ. This CDR3 has 15 residues. Deletions cut 0 bases from V and 0 bases from J, with 9 bases between.

The table lists this clonotype with a few counts. In nucleotides, the CDR3 is TGTGCCAGCAGTCCAACAAGGACAGGACACTATGGCTACACCTTC. This gives the protein CASSPTRTGHYGYTF. The rearrangement uses TRBV6-6 and TRBJ1-2; TRBD1 aligns across 7 bases. This CDR3 is 15 amino acids long. The germline CDR1 and CDR2 sequences are MNHNY and SVGAGI (reference sequence). Trimming at V came to 5 bases and at J to 3 bases, leaving 9 bases not matched to a gene.

In its sample, this clonotype was seen a few times. The chain joins TRBV7-9 to TRBJ2-7, with 9 positions matching TRBD1. Germline lookup yields CDR1 SEHNR and CDR2 FQNEAQ (reference sequence). V was pared by 4 bases and J by 6 bases, with 10 bases of the junction left unmatched. CDR3 size: 15 residues. The CDR3 nucleotides read TGTGCCAGCAGCTACCTCCCGGGACAGGGTGCCGAGCAGTACGTC. Encoded protein: CASSYLPGQGAEQYV.

The rearrangement links TRBV6-2 or TRBV6-3 to TRBJ2-1; 8 positions match TRBD2. V lost 5 bases, J lost 16 bases, and 22 bases stayed unmatched. The CDR3 runs 16 residues. The V gene's germline CDR1 is MNHEY and CDR2 SVGEGT. The CDR3 is CASSGKAPMLAGSVFF. The DNA of the CDR3 is TGTGCCAGCAGTGGAAAGGCTCCCATGTTAGCGGGGTCTGTATTCTTC.

V gene TRBV20-1 combines with J gene TRBJ2-1; 12 bases are shared with TRBD1. The germline CDR1 and CDR2 sequences are DFQATT and SNEGSKA (reference sequence). V trimming: 4 bases; J trimming: 5 bases; junction bases outside the gene matches: 6. The CDR3 sequence is 15 residues long. The CDR3 bases are TGCAGTGCTATCCCCCGGGACAGGGGGCACAATGAGCAGTTCTTC. It is translated as CSAIPRDRGHNEQFF.

This clonotype has ten or more counts. The J gene is TRBJ1-2, the V gene TRBV5-4, with D unresolved. V was trimmed by 0 bases and J by 5 bases, leaving 8 bases between them. CDR3 length: 13 amino acids. CDR1 is SGHNT, CDR2 YYREEE, per germline (reference sequence). The CDR3 region is CASSLGGDYGYTF. CDR3 coding DNA: TGTGCCAGCAGCTTGGGGGGAGATTATGGCTACACCTTC.

This clonotype was detected a few times. The chain combines TRBV6-2 or TRBV6-3 with TRBJ2-5; no firm D call. CDR3 length: 12 residues. CDR1 is MNHEY and CDR2 is SVGEGT in the germline V gene. V lost 0 bases and J lost 5, with 4 bases in between. CDR3 nucleotides: TGTGCCAGCAGTTACTCGATCGAGACCCAGTACTTC. Translating gives CASSYSIETQYF.

This clonotype was recorded at least ten times. This chain uses TRBV11-2 with TRBJ2-6; D not resolved. Germline assignment: CDR1 SGHAT and CDR2 FQNNGV. The CDR3 covers 14 residues. V was pared by 7 bases and J by 0 bases, with 7 bases between. CDR3: CASKLISGANVLTF. DNA for the CDR3: TGTGCCAGCAAATTGATCTCTGGGGCCAACGTCCTGACTTTC.

The chain carries TRBV7-9 and TRBJ2-7, with TRBD1 as a possible D gene (6 bases). CDR3 length equals 12 residues. Trimming cost V 5 bases and J 6 bases, with 11 bases left between them. CDR1 is SEHNR and CDR2 is FQNEAQ in the germline V gene (reference sequence). CDR3 amino acids: CASSDRSSEQYF. CDR3 DNA sequence: TGTGCCAGCAGCGACAGGTCAAGCGAGCAGTACTTC.

In this sample, this clonotype turned up a few times. The gene calls are TRBV7-2 and TRBJ2-5; D is unresolved. Germline V gene data show CDR1 as SGHTA and CDR2 as FQGNSA. There are 14 residues in the CDR3. Trimming took off 5 bases at V and 1 base at J, with 11 bases between the two ends. The CDR3 nucleotides read TGTGCCAGCAGCGTGACGCCCTTCCAAGAGACCCAGTACTTC. This gives the protein CASSVTPFQETQYF.

Here the CDR3 DNA reads TGTGCCAGCAGTTCAATCGGGACAGGGGGCGGAGAAGCTTTCTTT. This encodes CASSSIGTGGGEAFF. The chain is built from TRBV28 and TRBJ1-1, with 12 bases aligning to TRBD1. The V and J ends lost 4 bases and 8 bases, in that order; junction bases with no gene match: 8. The CDR3 is 15 residues long. Germline lookup yields CDR1 MDHEN and CDR2 SYDVKM.

The V call is TRBV27, the J call TRBJ2-7; D is undetermined. Germline CDR1 MNHEY, CDR2 SMNVEV (reference sequence). CDR3 size: 13 residues. V was cut by 6 bases and J by 0 bases, with 9 bases left in between. CDR3 DNA sequence: TGTGCCAGCAGGCCGTTGAGCTCCTACGAGCAGTACTTC. Encoded protein: CASRPLSSYEQYF.

This clonotype was seen ten or more times. The chain's CDR3 is CASSVALMSTDTQYF. The DNA of the CDR3 is TGTGCCAGCAGCGTAGCCCTTATGAGCACAGATACGCAGTATTTT. This chain uses TRBV9 with TRBJ2-3; no firm D call. Trimming removed 0 bases at V and 0 bases at J, with 8 bases between. This CDR3 is built from 15 residues. Per germline, CDR1 SGDLS and CDR2 YYNGEE.

This clonotype was seen only a few times. The gene calls are TRBV7-3 and TRBJ2-3; 12 bases map to TRBD1. V shed 6 bases, J shed 2 bases, and the junction held 3 bases outside the gene matches. Germline loops: CDR1 SGHTA, CDR2 FQGTGA. This CDR3 spans 15 amino acids. The CDR3 DNA sequence: TGTGCCAGCAGTCGGGACAGGGGGCACACAGATACGCAGTATTTT. Translated, it gives CASSRDRGHTDTQYF.

The V gene is TRBV9, the J gene TRBJ2-7; TRBD1 agrees at 7 bases. Germline values: CDR1 SGDLS, CDR2 YYNGEE. Unmatched junction bases numbered 9, after V lost 0 bases and J lost 3 bases. The CDR3 length is 16 residues. The CDR3 is CASSVGVDRTFYEQYF. CDR3 nucleotide sequence: TGTGCCAGCAGCGTAGGGGTGGACAGGACCTTCTACGAGCAGTACTTC.

The sample holds many counts of this clonotype. The chain links TRBV12-3 or TRBV12-4 to TRBJ1-5, with TRBD1 matching over 9 bases. This CDR3 comprises 14 residues. Losses at the gene ends were 4 bases for V and 4 bases for J; bases not matched to a gene: 2. In DNA form, the CDR3 reads TGTGCCAGCAGTTATGACAGGGGGAATCAGCCCCAGCATTTT. It encodes CASSYDRGNQPQHF.

The chain is built from TRBV11-1 and TRBJ1-6; D remains unclear. Per germline, CDR1 SGHAT and CDR2 FQDESV (reference sequence). Trimming took off 3 bases at V and 8 bases at J, with 11 bases between the two ends. The CDR3 is 14 residues long. The CDR3 loop is CASSFPGRYSPLHF. CDR3 sequence (DNA): TGTGCCAGCAGCTTCCCGGGTCGGTATTCACCCCTCCACTTT.